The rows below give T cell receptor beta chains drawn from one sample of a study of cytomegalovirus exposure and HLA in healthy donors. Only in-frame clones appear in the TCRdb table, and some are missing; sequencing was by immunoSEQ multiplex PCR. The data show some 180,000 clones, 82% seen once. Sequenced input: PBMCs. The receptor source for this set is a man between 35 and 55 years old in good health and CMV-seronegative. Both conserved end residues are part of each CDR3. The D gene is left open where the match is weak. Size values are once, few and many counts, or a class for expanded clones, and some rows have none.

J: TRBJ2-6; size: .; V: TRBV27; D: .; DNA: TGTGCCGCCGCGGCAGACTTGAGCTCTGGGGCCAACGTCCTGACTTTC; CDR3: CAAAADLSSGANVLTF
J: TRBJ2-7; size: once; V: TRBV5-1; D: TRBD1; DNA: TGCGCCAGCAGCTTGGTTTGGCCACAGGGGAGCCAGGGAAACTACGAGCAGTACTTC; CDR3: CASSLVWPQGSQGNYEQYF
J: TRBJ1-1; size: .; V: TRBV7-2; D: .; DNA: TGTGCCAGCAGACCCATTCTTCCGGCGGCTGAAGCTTTCTTT; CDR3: CASRPILPAAEAFF
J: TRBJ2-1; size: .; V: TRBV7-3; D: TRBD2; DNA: TGTGCCAGCAGCGAAACTAGCGGGAGTTTGAATGAGCAGTTCTTC; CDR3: CASSETSGSLNEQFF
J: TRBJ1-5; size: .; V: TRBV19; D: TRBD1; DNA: TGTGCCAGTAGTCCTAGGGGGCCGTATAGCAATCAGCCCCAGCATTTT; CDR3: CASSPRGPYSNQPQHF
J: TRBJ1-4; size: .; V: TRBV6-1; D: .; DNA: TGTGCCAGCACGGGGGACCGGCGGTGGGAAAAACTGTTTTTT; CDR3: CASTGDRRWEKLFF
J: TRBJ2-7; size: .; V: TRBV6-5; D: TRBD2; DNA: TGTGCCAGCAGTTTAGCGCCGGGGGGGGAATGGGACGAGCAGTACTTC; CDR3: CASSLAPGGEWDEQYF
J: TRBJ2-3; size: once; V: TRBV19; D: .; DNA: TGTGCCAGTAGTATCACGGGCACAGATACGCAGTATTTT; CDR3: CASSITGTDTQYF
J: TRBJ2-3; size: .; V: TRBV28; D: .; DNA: TGTGCCAGCAGTTTAGGCGGTAACCAGGATACGCAGTATTTT; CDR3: CASSLGGNQDTQYF
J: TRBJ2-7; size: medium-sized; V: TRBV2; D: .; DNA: TGTGCCAGCACGGGTTCGAGCCAGGGCGAGCAGTACTTC; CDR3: CASTGSSQGEQYF
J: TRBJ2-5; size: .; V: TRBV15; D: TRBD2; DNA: TGTGCCACCAGCAGACCGACTAGCGGTCGAGAGACCCAGTACTTC; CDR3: CATSRPTSGRETQYF
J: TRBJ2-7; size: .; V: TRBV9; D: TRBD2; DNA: TGTGCCAGCAGCTCCCAAGGACTAGCGGGAGAACCCTACGAGCAGTACTTC; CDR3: CASSSQGLAGEPYEQYF
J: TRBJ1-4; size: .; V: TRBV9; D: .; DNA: TGTGCCAGCAGCGTAGAGGGGACACCATACGAAAAACTGTTTTTT; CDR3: CASSVEGTPYEKLFF
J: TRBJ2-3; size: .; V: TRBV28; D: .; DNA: TGTGCCAGCAGTTCCTCCGAACGCGGCAGGGGCACGAGGAGCGATACGCAGTATTTT; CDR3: CASSSSERGRGTRSDTQYF
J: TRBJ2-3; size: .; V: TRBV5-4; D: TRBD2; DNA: TGTGCCAGCAGCTTGGCCGGACTAGCGGGAGCCGCAGATACGCAGTATTTT; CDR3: CASSLAGLAGAADTQYF
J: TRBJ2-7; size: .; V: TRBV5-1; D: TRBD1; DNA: TGCGCCAGCAGCTTGGGAGGGACAGGCATCGCAGGGGGCGAGCAGTACTTC; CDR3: CASSLGGTGIAGGEQYF
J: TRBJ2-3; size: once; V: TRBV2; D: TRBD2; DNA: TGTGCCAGCAGTGGGGGGAGGGGAGATACGCAGTATTTT; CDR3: CASSGGRGDTQYF
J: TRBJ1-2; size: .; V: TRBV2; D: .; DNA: TGTGCCAGCCGCAGGGTGGCCAGGGCGGACTATGGCTACACCTTC; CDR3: CASRRVARADYGYTF
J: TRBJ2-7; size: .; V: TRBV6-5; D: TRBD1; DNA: TGTGCCAGCAGTCCCCGGACAGGGAGTCGCTACGAGCAGTACTTC; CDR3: CASSPRTGSRYEQYF
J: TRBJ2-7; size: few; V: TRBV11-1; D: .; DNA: TGTGCCAGCAGCCCCACAAGACTGAGCTCCTACGAGCAGTACTTC; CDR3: CASSPTRLSSYEQYF
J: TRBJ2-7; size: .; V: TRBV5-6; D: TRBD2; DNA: TGTGCCAGCAGCTTGGACGCGACTAGCCCCCACGAGCAGTACTTC; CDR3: CASSLDATSPHEQYF
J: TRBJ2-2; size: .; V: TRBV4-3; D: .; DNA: TGCGCCAGCAGCCAAGATGTCCGGACTGTAGGGGAGCTGTTTTTT; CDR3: CASSQDVRTVGELFF
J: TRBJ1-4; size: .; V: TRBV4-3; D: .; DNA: TGCGCCAGCAGCCAAGAAGCGCCACCCCCTAGTGAAAAACTGTTTTTT; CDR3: CASSQEAPPPSEKLFF
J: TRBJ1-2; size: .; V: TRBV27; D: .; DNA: TGTGCCAGCAGTCTTACATCCAGCCTAGAAGGCTACACCTTC; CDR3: CASSLTSSLEGYTF
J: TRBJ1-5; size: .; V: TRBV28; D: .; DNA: TGTGCCAGCAGTGGCGGGGTCCGGTCCCAGCATTTT; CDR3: CASSGGVRSQHF
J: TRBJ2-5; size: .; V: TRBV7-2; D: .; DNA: TGTGCCAGCAGCCGCCCATCTATTGGGGCCGAGACCCAGTACTTC; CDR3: CASSRPSIGAETQYF
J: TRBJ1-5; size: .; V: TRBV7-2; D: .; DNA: TGTGCCAGCAGCCCCGGGAGCAATCAGCCCCAGCATTTT; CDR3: CASSPGSNQPQHF
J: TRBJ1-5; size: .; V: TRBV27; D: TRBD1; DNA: TGTGCCAGTGCGGGGACAGGGGTTCAGCCCCAGCATTTT; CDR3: CASAGTGVQPQHF
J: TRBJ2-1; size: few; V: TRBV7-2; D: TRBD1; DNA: TGTGCCAGCAGCCCGCAGCACGTACAGGGGGGCTCCTACAATGAGCAGTTCTTC; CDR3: CASSPQHVQGGSYNEQFF
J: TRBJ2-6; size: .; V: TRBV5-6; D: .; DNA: TGTGCCAGCAGCTTCAGGGTATCTGGGGCCAACGTCCTGACTTTC; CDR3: CASSFRVSGANVLTF
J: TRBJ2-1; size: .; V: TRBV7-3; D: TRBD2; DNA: TGTGCCAGCAGCCTCGGGGGGTATGAGCAGTTCTTC; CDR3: CASSLGGYEQFF